The TCR beta chain under discussion was sequenced for a study of cytomegalovirus exposure and HLA in healthy donors. Study observations and caveats: It was reportedly the case that the classifier diagnosed cytomegalovirus status with high specificity and sensitivity.

PCR amplification relied on 60 Vbeta primers (plus 13 Jbeta primers). Using immunoSEQ multiplex PCR, the repertoire was profiled, and TCRdb retains in-frame clones only, with some absent. The table shows some 140,000 clones, with around 77% occurring only once. The CDR3 is 14 residues long. Trimming left V 1 base short and J 8 bases short, with 14 bases between. In germline, CDR1 is SGHVS, CDR2 FQNEAQ. This clone was counted once. Its antigen is still unknown. The rearrangement joins TRBV7-8 to TRBJ1-2, with D possibly being TRBD1 (5 bases). Sequencing input: PBMCs. The receptor's source is a man between 25 and 39 years old in good health and CMV-seronegative. The CDR3 loop is CASSLGTNLSGYTF. The CDR3 DNA follows: TGTGCCAGCAGCTTAGGGACAAACCTTTCGGGCTACACCTTC.